The 20 T cell receptor beta chains reported below all come from one sample, sequenced in a study of shared clonotypes between healthy human individuals. Profiling relied on immunoSEQ multiplex PCR, and the TCRdb table lists in-frame clones only, not all of them. The sample records more than 1.2 million clones, about 98.5% being singletons. The sample was naive CD4+ T cells sorted from blood. Subset in this sample: CD45RA+ positively selected. The source is a man younger than 40 in good health.

The chain recombines TRBV7-7 with TRBJ2-2, with 8 bases identical to TRBD1. Germline V gene sequence: CDR1 SSHAT, CDR2 FNYEAQ (reference sequence). Germline trimming cut 5 bases from V and 4 bases from J; bases unmatched to any gene: 21. The CDR3 sequence is 20 residues long. The CDR3 sequence: CASSQTLGQGPGALTGELFF. The CDR3 DNA sequence: TGTGCCAGCAGCCAAACCCTCGGACAGGGACCAGGCGCTCTCACCGGGGAGCTGTTTTTT.

The chain employs TRBV5-1 and TRBJ1-1; D possibly corresponds to TRBD1 (6 bases). The germline CDR1 and CDR2 sequences are SGHRS and YFSETQ. The CDR3 runs 16 residues. V was cut by 0 bases and J by 0 bases, with 12 bases left in between. The CDR3 reads CASSLAGARMNTEAFF. The CDR3 region has the DNA TGCGCCAGCAGCTTGGCAGGGGCGCGAATGAACACTGAAGCTTTCTTT. Together with reference TRBV5-1 and TRBJ1-1, the CDR3 gives the full variable domain: KAGVTQTPRYLIKTRGQQVTLSCSPISGHRSVSWYQQTPGQGLQFLFEYFSETQRNKGNFPGRFSGRQFSNSRSEMNVSTLELGDSALYLCASSLAGARMNTEAFFGQGTRLTVV.

Of note for this clone: Other DNA sequences in the same sample also yield this CDR3. The rearrangement links TRBV7-9 to TRBJ1-5; TRBD1 matches 8 bases. The CDR3 runs 13 residues. With V trimmed by 5 bases and J by 5 bases, 2 bases remained unmatched. CDR1 SEHNR and CDR2 FQNEAQ come from the germline V gene (reference sequence). CDR3 in amino acids: CASSLQGDQPQHF. The CDR3 nucleotides are TGTGCCAGCAGCCTACAGGGGGATCAGCCCCAGCATTTT.

This chain uses TRBV15 with TRBJ2-7; D may be TRBD1 (7 bases). The CDR3 has 15 amino acids. V shed 2 bases and J shed 3 bases, with 14 bases lying between them. From germline, CDR1 is LNHNV and CDR2 YYDKDF (reference sequence). The CDR3 nucleotides are TGTGCCACCAGCAGACCGGGGGACAGATACTACGAGCAGTACTTC. This translates into CATSRPGDRYYEQYF.

The chain links TRBV18 to TRBJ2-7, with 9 bases matching TRBD1. V lost 2 bases to trimming and J lost 0 bases; unmatched junction nucleotides: 2. The CDR3 loop spans 15 amino acids. Germline lookup yields CDR1 KGHSH and CDR2 LQKENI. This CDR3 is CASSPVTGGSYEQYF. DNA of the CDR3: TGTGCCAGCTCACCAGTGACAGGGGGCTCCTACGAGCAGTACTTC.

This rearrangement joins TRBV5-1 to TRBJ2-3; 9 bases align to TRBD2. V lost 3 bases to trimming and J lost 1 base; unmatched junction nucleotides: 3. The CDR3 loop spans 15 amino acids. Per the germline V gene, CDR1 is SGHRS and CDR2 is YFSETQ. In DNA, the CDR3 is TGCGCCAGCAGCTCTAGCGGGACTCGCACAGATACGCAGTATTTT. Its protein product is CASSSSGTRTDTQYF. Together with reference TRBV5-1 and TRBJ2-3, the CDR3 gives the full variable domain: KAGVTQTPRYLIKTRGQQVTLSCSPISGHRSVSWYQQTPGQGLQFLFEYFSETQRNKGNFPGRFSGRQFSNSRSEMNVSTLELGDSALYLCASSSSGTRTDTQYFGPGTRLTVL.

The rearrangement uses TRBV19 and TRBJ2-6; weak D call: TRBD1 (5 bases). The CDR3 extends over 15 amino acids. Germline V lookup: CDR1 LNHDA, CDR2 SQIVND (reference sequence). V shed 5 bases and J shed 4 bases, with 12 bases lying between them. The CDR3 nucleotides are TGTGCCAGTAGTTACAGGCCCCCCGGGGCCAACGTCCTGACTTTC. Its protein product is CASSYRPPGANVLTF.

The chain is built from TRBV4-3 and TRBJ2-1; no firm D call. The CDR3 extends over 12 amino acids. The germline CDR1 and CDR2 sequences are LGHNA and YSLEER. Between the trimmed V and J ends, which lost 0 bases and 13 bases, there was a span of 10 bases. The CDR3 reads CASSQDGALQFF. As DNA, the CDR3 is TGCGCCAGCAGCCAAGATGGTGCACTTCAGTTCTTC.

V gene TRBV28 combines with J gene TRBJ1-5, with a possible D match to TRBD1 (6 bases). The CDR3 runs to 17 residues. Trimming left V 7 bases short and J 2 bases short, with 21 bases between. CDR1 and CDR2 (germline): MDHEN, SYDVKM. CDR3 sequence reads: CASTSLGYRDGNQPQHF. For the CDR3, the DNA is TGTGCCAGCACCTCTCTTGGTTACAGGGATGGCAATCAGCCCCAGCATTTT.

CDR3 DNA: TGTGCCAGCCGCGAGCAAGGGGGCTGGAGGACCATATATTTT. Its translation is CASREQGGWRTIYF. The rearrangement joins TRBV28 to TRBJ1-3; 7 positions agree with TRBD1. With 8 bases clipped from V and 10 bases from J, the junction kept 14 bases outside the gene matches. Germline V gives CDR1 MDHEN, CDR2 SYDVKM. The CDR3 runs 14 residues.

This rearrangement joins TRBV5-1 to TRBJ2-7, with 7 bases aligning to TRBD2. Unmatched junction bases numbered 5, after V lost 5 bases and J lost 0 bases. This CDR3 is 14 amino acids long. Germline V gives CDR1 SGHRS, CDR2 YFSETQ. The CDR3 nucleotides are TGCGCCAGCAGTCAGGCTAGCGGCTCCTACGAGCAGTACTTC. This codes for CASSQASGSYEQYF.

In DNA form, the CDR3 reads TGTGCCAGCAGCATCGGGATAGCGGGACTCCTCGATACGCAGTATTTT. Its translation is CASSIGIAGLLDTQYF. The genes are TRBV11-2 and TRBJ2-3; TRBD2 matches at 8 bases. The CDR3 length is 16 residues. Germline trimming cut 5 bases from V and 6 bases from J; bases unmatched to any gene: 13. Germline CDR1 is SGHAT and CDR2 is FQNNGV.

Details on this clone: The same CDR3 is also encoded by other DNA sequences in this sample. The rearrangement uses TRBV7-2 and TRBJ2-5, with D unclear. The V gene's germline CDR1 is SGHTA and CDR2 FQGNSA. The CDR3 totals 11 residues. The V end was cut by 4 bases, the J end by 5 bases, with 5 bases between. The CDR3: CASSSGETQYF. The CDR3 region has the DNA TGTGCCAGCAGCTCGGGTGAGACCCAGTACTTC. The whole variable domain, filled in from reference TRBV7-2 and TRBJ2-5, reads GAGVSQSPSNKVTEKGKDVELRCDPISGHTALYWYRQSLGQGLEFLIYFQGNSAPDKSGLPSDRFSAERTGGSVSTLTIQRTQQEDSAVYLCASSSGETQYFGPGTRLLVL.

The J gene is TRBJ2-3, the V gene TRBV29-1; 8 bases fit TRBD2. CDR1 and CDR2 (germline): SQVTM, ANQGSEA. This CDR3 spans 14 amino acids. J gave up 6 bases and V 1 base, and 6 bases lay outside the gene matches. CDR3 amino acids: CSVEVSGTADTQYF. Written as DNA, the CDR3 is TGCAGCGTTGAAGTTAGCGGGACGGCGGATACGCAGTATTTT.

The J gene is TRBJ2-7, the V gene TRBV6-4; tentative D call: TRBD1 (8 bases). Germline V lookup: CDR1 MRHNA, CDR2 SNTAGT. CDR3 length equals 16 residues. V was clipped by 8 bases and J by 2 bases, with 22 bases between them. DNA for the CDR3: TGTGCCAGCTTGACTACAGGGGGGGGCCCTGCCTACGAGCAGTACTTC. Its protein is CASLTTGGGPAYEQYF.

Of note for this clone: This CDR3 is also generated by other DNA sequences in the sample. V and J are TRBV18 and TRBJ2-7; no definite D call. Germline CDR1 reads KGHSH; CDR2 reads LQKENI. The CDR3 loop spans 12 amino acids. The V and J ends lost 1 base and 3 bases respectively, with 4 bases between them. CDR3 sequence: CASSPRGYEQYF. CDR3 DNA: TGTGCCAGCTCACCACGGGGCTACGAGCAGTACTTC.

V is TRBV30 and J is TRBJ2-3; 8 bases are shared with TRBD1. Looked up from germline, CDR1 is GTSNPN and CDR2 is SVGIG (reference sequence). The CDR3 runs 13 residues. The CDR3 DNA reads as TGTGCTACAGGGGGTAGATTTGAGGATACGCAGTATTTT. It yields the protein CATGGRFEDTQYF.

The CDR3 is CSVGWRGMNYGYTF. The CDR3 nucleotides read TGCAGCGTCGGTTGGCGGGGAATGAACTATGGCTACACCTTC. The rearrangement uses TRBV29-1 and TRBJ1-2, with unresolved D. Germline CDR1 SQVTM, CDR2 ANQGSEA. The CDR3 has 14 residues. Trimming removed 6 bases at V and 2 bases at J, with 16 bases between.

As to this clone: One end of the junction is discordant with germline, which a read error may explain. The chain recombines TRBV2 with TRBJ2-3; unclear D gene. This CDR3 contains 10 residues. Germline V gene data show CDR1 as SNHLY and CDR2 as FYNNEI. CDR3 sequence reads: CAITRSSRDF. In DNA, the CDR3 is TGTGCCATAACGCGTTCTTCTAGAGATTTT.

This chain links TRBV5-1 with TRBJ2-7, with no clear D. This CDR3 contains 14 residues. Between the trimmed V and J ends, which lost 1 base and 0 bases, there was a span of 8 bases. Germline-derived CDR1 and CDR2 are SGHRS and YFSETQ. The CDR3 nucleotides are TGCGCCAGCAGCTTGTTTGGGGACTCCTACGAGCAGTACTTC. Protein sequence: CASSLFGDSYEQYF. The entire variable domain, with the rest obtained from reference TRBV5-1 and TRBJ2-7, is as follows: KAGVTQTPRYLIKTRGQQVTLSCSPISGHRSVSWYQQTPGQGLQFLFEYFSETQRNKGNFPGRFSGRQFSNSRSEMNVSTLELGDSALYLCASSLFGDSYEQYFGPGTRLTVT.